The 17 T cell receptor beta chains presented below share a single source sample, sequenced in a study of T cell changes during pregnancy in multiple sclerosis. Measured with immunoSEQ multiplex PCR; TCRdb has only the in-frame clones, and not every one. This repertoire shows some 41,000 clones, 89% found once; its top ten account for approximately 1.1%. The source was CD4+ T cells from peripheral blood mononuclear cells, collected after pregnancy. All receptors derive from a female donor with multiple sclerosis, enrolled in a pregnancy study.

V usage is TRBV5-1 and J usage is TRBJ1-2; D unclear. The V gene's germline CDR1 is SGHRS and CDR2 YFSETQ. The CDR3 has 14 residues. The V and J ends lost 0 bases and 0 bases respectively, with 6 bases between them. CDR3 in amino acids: CASSLESPNYGYTF. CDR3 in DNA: TGCGCCAGCAGCTTGGAGAGTCCTAACTATGGCTACACCTTC.

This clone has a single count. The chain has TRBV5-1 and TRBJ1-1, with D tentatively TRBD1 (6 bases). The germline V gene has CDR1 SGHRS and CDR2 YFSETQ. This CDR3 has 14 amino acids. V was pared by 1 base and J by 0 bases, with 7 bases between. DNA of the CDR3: TGCGCCAGCAGCTTGAGGGGGATGAACACTGAAGCTTTCTTT. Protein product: CASSLRGMNTEAFF.

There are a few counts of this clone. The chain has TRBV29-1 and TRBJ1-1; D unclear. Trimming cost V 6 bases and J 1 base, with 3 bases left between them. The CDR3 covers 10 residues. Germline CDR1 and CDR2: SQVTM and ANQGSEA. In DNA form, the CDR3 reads TGCAGCGTGCGGAACACTGAAGCTTTCTTT. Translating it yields CSVRNTEAFF.

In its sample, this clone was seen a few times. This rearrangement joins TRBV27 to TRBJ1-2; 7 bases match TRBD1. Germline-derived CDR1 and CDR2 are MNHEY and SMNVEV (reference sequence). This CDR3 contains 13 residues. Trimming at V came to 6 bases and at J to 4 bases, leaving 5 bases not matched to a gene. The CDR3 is CASSFRDSYGYTF. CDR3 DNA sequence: TGTGCCAGCAGCTTCCGGGACAGCTATGGCTACACCTTC.

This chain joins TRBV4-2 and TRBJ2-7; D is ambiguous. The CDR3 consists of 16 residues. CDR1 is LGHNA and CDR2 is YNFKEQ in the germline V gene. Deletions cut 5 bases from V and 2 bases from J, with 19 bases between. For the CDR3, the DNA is TGTGCCAGCAGCTTGGCCGCGCAGCGCGAAACCTACGAGCAGTACTTC. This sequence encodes CASSLAAQRETYEQYF.

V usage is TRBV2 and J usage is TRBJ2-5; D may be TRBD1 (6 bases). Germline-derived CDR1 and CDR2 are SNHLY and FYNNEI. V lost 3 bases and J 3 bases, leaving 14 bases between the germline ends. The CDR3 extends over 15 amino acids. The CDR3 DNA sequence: TGTGCCAGCAGTGATGGGGGCCCTGGGGAAGAGACCCAGTACTTC. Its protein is CASSDGGPGEETQYF.

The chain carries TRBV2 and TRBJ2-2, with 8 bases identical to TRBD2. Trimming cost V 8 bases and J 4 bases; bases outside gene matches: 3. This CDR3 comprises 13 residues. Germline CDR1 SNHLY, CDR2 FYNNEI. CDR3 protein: CASGREGTGELFF. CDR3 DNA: TGTGCCAGCGGACGGGAGGGCACCGGGGAGCTGTTTTTT.

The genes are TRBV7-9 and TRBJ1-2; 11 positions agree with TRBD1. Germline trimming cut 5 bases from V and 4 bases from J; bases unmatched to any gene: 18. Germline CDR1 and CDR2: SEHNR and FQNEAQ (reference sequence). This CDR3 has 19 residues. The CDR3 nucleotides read TGTGCCAGCAGCCGCCTCCGCGCGGAGGGGACAGGGGGAGTCTATGGCTACACCTTC. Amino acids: CASSRLRAEGTGGVYGYTF.

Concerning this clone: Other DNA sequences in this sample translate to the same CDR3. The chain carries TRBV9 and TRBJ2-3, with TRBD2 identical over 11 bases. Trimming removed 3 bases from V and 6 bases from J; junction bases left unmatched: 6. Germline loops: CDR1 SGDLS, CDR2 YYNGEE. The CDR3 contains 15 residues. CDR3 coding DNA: TGTGCCAGCAGCGCGGGGACTAGCGGAACCGATACGCAGTATTTT. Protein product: CASSAGTSGTDTQYF.

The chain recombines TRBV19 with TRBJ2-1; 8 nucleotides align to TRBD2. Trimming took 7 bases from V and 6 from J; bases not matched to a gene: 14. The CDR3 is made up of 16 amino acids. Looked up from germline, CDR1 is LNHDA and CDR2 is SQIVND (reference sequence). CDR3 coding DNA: TGTGCCAGTACCTTAGGGTGGACTAGCAGTGCCAATGAGCAGTTCTTC. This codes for CASTLGWTSSANEQFF.

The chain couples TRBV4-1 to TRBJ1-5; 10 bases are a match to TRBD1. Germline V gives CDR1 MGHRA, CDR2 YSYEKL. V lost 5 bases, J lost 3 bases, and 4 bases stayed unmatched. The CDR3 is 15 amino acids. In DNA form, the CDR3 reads TGCGCCAGCAGCATGGGACAGGGGACCAATCAGCCCCAGCATTTT. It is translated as CASSMGQGTNQPQHF.

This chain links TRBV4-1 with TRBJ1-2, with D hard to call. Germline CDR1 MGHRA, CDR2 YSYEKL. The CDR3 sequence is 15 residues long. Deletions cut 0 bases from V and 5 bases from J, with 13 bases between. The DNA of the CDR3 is TGCGCCAGCAGCCAAGATACTAATAAGGTATATGGCTACACCTTC. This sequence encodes CASSQDTNKVYGYTF.

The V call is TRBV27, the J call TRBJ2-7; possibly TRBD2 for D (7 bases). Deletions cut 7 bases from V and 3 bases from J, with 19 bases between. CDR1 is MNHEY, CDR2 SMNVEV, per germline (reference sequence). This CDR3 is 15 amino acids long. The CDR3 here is CASTYKGGGGYEQYF. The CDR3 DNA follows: TGTGCCAGCACCTATAAGGGGGGGGGAGGCTACGAGCAGTACTTC.

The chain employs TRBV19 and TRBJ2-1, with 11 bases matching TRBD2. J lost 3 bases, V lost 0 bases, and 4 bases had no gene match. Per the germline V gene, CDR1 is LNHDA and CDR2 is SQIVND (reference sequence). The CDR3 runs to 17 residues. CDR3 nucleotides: TGTGCCAGTAGTATAGATACCGGGACTAGCGGCTACAATGAGCAGTTCTTC. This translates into CASSIDTGTSGYNEQFF.

The CDR3 loop is CASSLGDRVDEKLFF. CDR3 sequence (DNA): TGCGCCAGCAGCTTGGGGGACAGGGTAGATGAAAAACTGTTTTTT. V gene TRBV5-1 combines with J gene TRBJ1-4; 9 bases match TRBD1. CDR1 and CDR2 (germline): SGHRS, YFSETQ. V shed 0 bases, J shed 6 bases, and the junction held 3 bases outside the gene matches. CDR3 length: 15 amino acids.

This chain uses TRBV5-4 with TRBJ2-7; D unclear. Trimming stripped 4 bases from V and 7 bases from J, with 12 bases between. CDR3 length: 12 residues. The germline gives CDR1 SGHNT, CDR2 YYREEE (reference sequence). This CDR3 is CASSHPLAEQYF. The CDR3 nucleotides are TGTGCCAGCAGCCACCCACTTGCAGAGCAGTACTTC.

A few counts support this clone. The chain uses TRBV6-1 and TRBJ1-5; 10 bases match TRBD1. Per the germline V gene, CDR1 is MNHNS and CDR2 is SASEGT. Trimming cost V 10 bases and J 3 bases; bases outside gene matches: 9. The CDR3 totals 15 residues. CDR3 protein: CATQATGGDNQPQHF. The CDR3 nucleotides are TGTGCCACCCAAGCGACAGGGGGCGACAATCAGCCCCAGCATTTT.